The clone carrying this T cell receptor beta chain was recorded a few times. Authors' data handling: Amplifying reference gene primers gave estimates of nucleated cell counts. Clones were sequenced by immunoSEQ multiplex PCR, and TCRdb holds only the in-frame ones, with some missing. For V, J and clone size, that table is used; D and trimming come from the DNA. The sample shows about 200,000 clones, just under 85% of them seen only once. This sample stems from a study of blood T cell repertoires in COVID-19. Between the trimmed V and J ends, which lost 5 bases and 4 bases, there was a span of 20 bases. Germline CDR1 reads SGHNT; CDR2 reads YENEEA. CDR3 length: 16 amino acids.

The sequenced sample consisted of peripheral blood. This TCR came from a human donor with acute or convalescent COVID-19. The donor label of this sample is uncertain. This rearrangement joins TRBV11-3 to TRBJ2-5; tentative D call: TRBD2 (6 bases). In DNA form, the CDR3 reads TGTGCCAGCAGCCCCGGGGCTCCGGGGGTTGGAGAGACCCAGTACTTC. Its translation is CASSPGAPGVGETQYF.